The 27 T cell receptor beta chains below come from one sample, sequenced in a study of regulatory T cells in long-lasting Graves disease. Combining iRepertoire HTBI primers with Arm-PCR of CDR3 regions, the authors built TCR beta libraries. TCRdb reprocessed the multiplex PCR reads with MiXCR, giving one entry per CDR3 protein. The table records 430,000 or so distinct CDR3 sequences, roughly a fifth of them present only once. Documented time point: persistent/refractory GD, antithyroid drugs over 5 years with positive TRAb. Isolated PBMC RNA provided the starting material for the TCR library. The sequences come from peripheral blood mononuclear cells (PBMCs), collected when the disease was refractory, from a patient treated with antithyroid drugs. These receptors originate from a female donor with Graves disease.

The table lists this clonotype with many counts. This chain uses TRBV27 with TRBJ2-7; D is possibly TRBD2 (5 bases). The germline V gene has CDR1 MNHEY and CDR2 SMNVEV (reference sequence). The CDR3 contains 17 residues. V was pared by 0 bases and J by 3 bases, with 18 bases between. The CDR3 here is CASSLSPTTGKSYEQYF. The CDR3 region has the DNA TGTGCCAGCAGTTTATCGCCAACCACGGGAAAGAGCTACGAGCAGTACTTC.

This clonotype was recorded at least ten times. CDR3 coding DNA: TGTGCCAGCAGCCTCGGGACTAGGGGACAAGAGACCCAGTACTTC. It is translated as CASSLGTRGQETQYF. The chain couples TRBV28 to TRBJ2-5, with TRBD2 matching over 8 bases. CDR3 length: 15 residues. Looked up from germline, CDR1 is MDHEN and CDR2 is SYDVKM. The junction had 8 bases not matched to a gene; V was cut back by 6 bases and J by 2 bases.

This clonotype was recorded many times. V is TRBV6-5 and J is TRBJ2-7; D remains unclear. The CDR3 has 14 amino acids. Germline V gives CDR1 MNHEY, CDR2 SVGAGI. Trimming left V 2 bases short and J 2 bases short, with 10 bases between. CDR3 sequence: CASSYIGQAYEQYF. CDR3 DNA: TGTGCCAGCAGTTACATCGGCCAGGCCTACGAGCAGTACTTC.

As for this clonotype: Its ends do not fully match the called genes, so a read error is possible. J is TRBJ2-7 and V is TRBV12-3 or TRBV12-4, with a weak D call TRBD2 (5 bases). The CDR3 is 11 amino acids. The DNA of the CDR3 is TGTGCCAGCAGTAATACCGGGGAGCTGTACTTC. It yields the protein CASSNTGELYF.

This clonotype was counted at least ten times. The conserved final phenylalanine or tryptophan is absent from the CDR3, which likely points to a read error. The limits of the CDR3 on the DNA are not certain, so only TCRdb's listed CDR3 is given. The chain is built from TRBV20-1 and TRBJ2-4; TRBD2, the table's D call, was not compared with the DNA. The CDR3 spans 9 amino acids, including both terminal residues. Looked up from germline, CDR1 is DFQATT and CDR2 is SNEGSKA (reference sequence). The CDR3 loop is CSASRRLAK.

This clonotype has a count of ten or more. This rearrangement joins TRBV28 to TRBJ1-2; TRBD1 matches at 8 bases. V was clipped by 5 bases and J by 5 bases; unmatched bases: 10. The CDR3 is made up of 15 amino acids. Germline CDR1 MDHEN, CDR2 SYDVKM. For the CDR3, the DNA is TGTGCCAGCAGTCCCTCAAACTACAGGGGGTATGGCTACACCTTC. It encodes CASSPSNYRGYGYTF.

This clonotype was counted at least ten times. The chain joins TRBV28 to TRBJ2-7; TRBD1 agrees at 8 bases. Losses at the gene ends were 6 bases for V and 1 base for J; bases not matched to a gene: 8. Germline V gene lookup returns CDR1 MDHEN and CDR2 SYDVKM. This CDR3 is built from 15 residues. The DNA for the CDR3 is TGTGCCAGCAGCTCCAGGACAGGGAGATCCTACGAGCAGTACTTC. Residues: CASSSRTGRSYEQYF.

The rearrangement joins TRBV6-2 or TRBV6-3 to TRBJ1-1; 7 bases fit TRBD1. The CDR3 is made up of 13 amino acids. The V and J ends lost 0 bases and 9 bases, in that order; junction bases with no gene match: 4. The germline gives CDR1 MNHEY, CDR2 SVGEGT. In DNA form, the CDR3 reads TGTGCCAGCAGTTACTCGGAGACAGGGAAAGCTTTCTTT. Translated: CASSYSETGKAFF.

The chain combines TRBV5-6 with TRBJ2-7; TRBD1 matches 7 bases. V lost 4 bases to trimming and J lost 1 base; unmatched junction nucleotides: 8. From germline, CDR1 is SGHDT and CDR2 YYEEEE. The CDR3 is 15 residues long. The CDR3 spells CASSPRATGSYEQYF. DNA for the CDR3: TGTGCCAGCAGCCCACGGGCGACAGGGTCCTACGAGCAGTACTTC.

As to this clonotype: The conserved phenylalanine or tryptophan is not found at the CDR3 terminus, so this likely reflects a read error. The rearrangement links TRBV30 to TRBJ1-1; D not resolved. CDR3 length: 18 residues. The germline V gene encodes CDR1 GTSNPN and CDR2 SVGIG (reference sequence). V lost 0 bases and J 0 bases, leaving 20 bases between the germline ends. The CDR3 coding sequence is TGTGCCTGGAGTGTAGGTTATCTTCCGGGAAAGATGAACACTGAAGCTTTCTCT. This codes for CAWSVGYLPGKMNTEAFS.

This clonotype was detected many times. The CDR3 DNA follows: TGTGCCAGCAGTTTGCGAGGGGGGGAGAGTGAGCAGTACTTC. This gives the protein CASSLRGGESEQYF. This rearrangement joins TRBV28 to TRBJ2-7, with D perhaps TRBD2 (7 bases). Germline loops: CDR1 MDHEN, CDR2 SYDVKM. This CDR3 has 14 residues. Trimming pared 3 bases from V and 7 bases from J, leaving 16 bases between.

Notes on this clonotype: An end of the junction does not agree with germline; a read error may underlie this. This sequence joins TRBV29-1 and TRBJ2-1; no reliable D call. The germline gives CDR1 SQVTM, CDR2 ANQGSEA. The CDR3 contains 17 residues. CDR3 in amino acids: CSVEGRRGVFGYNEQFF. CDR3 nucleotides: TGCAGCGTGGAAGGTCGCCGTGGGGTGTTCGGCTACAATGAGCAGTTCTTC.

Comment on this clonotype: The likely explanation is a read error, given a far larger clone one base away. V usage is TRBV11-2 and J usage is TRBJ2-5; 9 bases fit TRBD2. Germline CDR1 reads SGHAT; CDR2 reads FQNNGV. The CDR3 has 15 amino acids. The CDR3 bases are TGTGCCAGCAGCTTAGGCCTAGCGGGACAAGAGACCCGGTACTTC. Protein product: CASSLGLAGQETRYF. Full variable domain (missing parts from reference TRBV11-2 and TRBJ2-5): EAGVAQSPRYKIIEKRQSVAFWCNPISGHATLYWYQQILGQGPKLLIQFQNNGVVDDSQLPKDRFSAERLKGVDSTLKIQPAKLEDSAVYLCASSLGLAGQETRYFGPGTRLLVL.

J is TRBJ2-2 and V is TRBV24-1; 10 bases agree with TRBD2. CDR3 length equals 16 residues. V dropped 4 bases and J dropped 6; count of bases not matched to a gene: 7. Germline V lookup: CDR1 KGHDR, CDR2 SFDVKD. This chain's CDR3 is CATSESLAGQAGELFF. DNA of the CDR3: TGTGCCACCAGTGAGTCACTAGCGGGACAGGCCGGGGAGCTGTTTTTT.

The genes are TRBV9 and TRBJ1-1, with D maybe TRBD1 (5 bases). With 3 bases removed from V and 7 bases from J, the gap between germline ends came to 16 bases. CDR3 size: 14 residues. Germline-derived CDR1 and CDR2 are SGDLS and YYNGEE. The CDR3 DNA reads as TGTGCCAGCAGCGCGAAACCAGACAGCCTTGAAGCTTTCTTT. Protein: CASSAKPDSLEAFF.

To note about this clonotype: The likely explanation is a read error, given a far larger clone one base away. Here the CDR3 DNA reads TGTGCCAGCAGCTTGGGGGGAAACCATGGCTACACCTTC. Its protein product is CASSLGGNHGYTF. This sequence joins TRBV7-2 and TRBJ1-2; D perhaps matches TRBD1 (5 bases). Per germline, CDR1 SGHTA and CDR2 FQGNSA. V lost 3 bases and J lost 6, with 11 bases in between. CDR3 length: 13 amino acids.

In this sample, this clonotype turned up a few times. The chain recombines TRBV29-1 with TRBJ2-7; 9 bases agree with TRBD1. V shed 4 bases and J 1 base; nucleotides not matched to a gene: 2. This CDR3 comprises 13 residues. Germline loops: CDR1 SQVTM, CDR2 ANQGSEA. CDR3 nucleotides: TGCAGCGTTGCCGGGACAGGGTCCTACGAGCAGTACTTC. Its translation: CSVAGTGSYEQYF.

This clonotype was observed many times. The chain links TRBV5-1 to TRBJ2-7, with D uncertain. The CDR3 is made up of 14 amino acids. CDR1 is SGHRS and CDR2 is YFSETQ in the germline V gene. V was clipped by 5 bases and J by 0 bases, with 12 bases between them. CDR3 loop: CASSTDRISYEQYF. CDR3 DNA sequence: TGCGCCAGCAGTACGGACCGAATCTCCTACGAGCAGTACTTC.

This clonotype has at least ten counts. The V call is TRBV24-1, the J call TRBJ2-2; D is tentatively TRBD1 or TRBD2 (5 bases each). Germline V gives CDR1 KGHDR, CDR2 SFDVKD. CDR3 size: 19 residues. V shed 3 bases and J shed 0 bases, with 19 bases lying between them. The CDR3 DNA reads TGTGCCACCAGTGATCCGCCGGGACCGTTACCCGCGAACACCGGGGAGCTGTTTTTT. It is translated as CATSDPPGPLPANTGELFF.

In this sample, this clonotype turned up many times. The chain combines TRBV28 with TRBJ2-7; 8 bases fit TRBD1. The CDR3 consists of 13 residues. CDR1 MDHEN and CDR2 SYDVKM come from the germline V gene. J gave up 1 base and V 10 bases, and 6 bases lay outside the gene matches. CDR3 amino acids: CATRTGLSYEQYF. The CDR3 DNA follows: TGTGCCACCAGGACAGGGCTATCCTACGAGCAGTACTTC.

This clonotype has a count of ten or more. This chain links TRBV2 with TRBJ2-5; TRBD2 matches at 11 bases. This CDR3 has 15 residues. V shed 7 bases and J 4 bases; nucleotides not matched to a gene: 8. CDR1 and CDR2 (germline): SNHLY, FYNNEI. In nucleotides, the CDR3 is TGTGCCAGCAACACACTAGCGGGGGTCGGAGAGACCCAGTACTTC. This translates into CASNTLAGVGETQYF.

This clonotype was counted ten times or more. The rearrangement joins TRBV10-3 to TRBJ2-7, with TRBD1 matching 9 bases. CDR3 length: 16 residues. V trimming: 0 bases; J trimming: 4 bases; junction bases outside the gene matches: 7. Germline lookup yields CDR1 ENHRY and CDR2 SYGVKD. CDR3 sequence (DNA): TGTGCCATCAGTGAGTCGAAGGGACAGGGAGTGTACGAGCAGTACTTC. This gives the protein CAISESKGQGVYEQYF.

This clonotype was found once. This sequence joins TRBV11-2 and TRBJ2-7; TRBD1 matches 11 bases. The germline V gene encodes CDR1 SGHAT and CDR2 FQNNGV. CDR3 length: 15 amino acids. J gave up 4 bases and V 1 base, and 3 bases lay outside the gene matches. The CDR3 bases are TGTGCCAGCAGCTTAGTCGGGACAGGGGGGTACGAGCAGTACTTC. It translates to CASSLVGTGGYEQYF. The whole variable domain, remainder taken from reference TRBV11-2 and TRBJ2-7, is EAGVAQSPRYKIIEKRQSVAFWCNPISGHATLYWYQQILGQGPKLLIQFQNNGVVDDSQLPKDRFSAERLKGVDSTLKIQPAKLEDSAVYLCASSLVGTGGYEQYFGPGTRLTVT.

Only a few counts were recorded for this clonotype. This chain connects TRBV29-1 to TRBJ1-1; D is perhaps TRBD1 (5 bases). CDR3 length: 13 amino acids. Trimming removed 3 bases at V and 2 bases at J, with 10 bases between. Germline lookup yields CDR1 SQVTM and CDR2 ANQGSEA. CDR3 in amino acids: CSVEGTANTEAFF. CDR3 nucleotide sequence: TGCAGCGTTGAGGGGACGGCAAACACTGAAGCTTTCTTT. The whole variable domain, remainder taken from reference TRBV29-1 and TRBJ1-1, is SAVISQKPSRDICQRGTSLTIQCQVDSQVTMMFWYRQQPGQSLTLIATANQGSEATYESGFVIDKFPISRPNLTFSTLTVSNMSPEDSSIYLCSVEGTANTEAFFGQGTRLTVV.

This clonotype was recorded at least ten times. CDR3: CASSYGGPGETQYF. The CDR3 DNA reads as TGTGCCAGCAGCTACGGAGGGCCGGGGGAGACCCAGTACTTC. The chain carries TRBV7-2 and TRBJ2-5, with D possibly being TRBD2 (6 bases). This CDR3 is built from 14 residues. The V gene's germline CDR1 is SGHTA and CDR2 FQGNSA. Trimming pared 4 bases from V and 5 bases from J, leaving 14 bases between. Using reference TRBV7-2 and TRBJ2-5 for the parts outside the CDR3, the full variable domain is GAGVSQSPSNKVTEKGKDVELRCDPISGHTALYWYRQSLGQGLEFLIYFQGNSAPDKSGLPSDRFSAERTGGSVSTLTIQRTQQEDSAVYLCASSYGGPGETQYFGPGTRLLVL.

This clonotype has a count of ten or more. The chain is built from TRBV12-3 or TRBV12-4 and TRBJ2-7, with D possibly TRBD1 on 5 matching bases. The CDR3 runs 13 residues. Deletions cut 3 bases from V and 5 bases from J, with 11 bases between. In DNA, the CDR3 is TGTGCCAGCAGTTTTGCAGGGATCCACGAGCAGTACTTC. Amino acids: CASSFAGIHEQYF.

Many counts were recorded for this clonotype. This chain uses TRBV12-3 or TRBV12-4 with TRBJ2-7; 7 bases fit TRBD2. J lost 5 bases, V lost 5 bases, and 9 bases had no gene match. The length of the CDR3 is 14 residues. The CDR3 protein is CASSRTSGFHEQYF. CDR3 coding DNA: TGTGCCAGCAGTCGGACTAGTGGGTTTCACGAGCAGTACTTC.